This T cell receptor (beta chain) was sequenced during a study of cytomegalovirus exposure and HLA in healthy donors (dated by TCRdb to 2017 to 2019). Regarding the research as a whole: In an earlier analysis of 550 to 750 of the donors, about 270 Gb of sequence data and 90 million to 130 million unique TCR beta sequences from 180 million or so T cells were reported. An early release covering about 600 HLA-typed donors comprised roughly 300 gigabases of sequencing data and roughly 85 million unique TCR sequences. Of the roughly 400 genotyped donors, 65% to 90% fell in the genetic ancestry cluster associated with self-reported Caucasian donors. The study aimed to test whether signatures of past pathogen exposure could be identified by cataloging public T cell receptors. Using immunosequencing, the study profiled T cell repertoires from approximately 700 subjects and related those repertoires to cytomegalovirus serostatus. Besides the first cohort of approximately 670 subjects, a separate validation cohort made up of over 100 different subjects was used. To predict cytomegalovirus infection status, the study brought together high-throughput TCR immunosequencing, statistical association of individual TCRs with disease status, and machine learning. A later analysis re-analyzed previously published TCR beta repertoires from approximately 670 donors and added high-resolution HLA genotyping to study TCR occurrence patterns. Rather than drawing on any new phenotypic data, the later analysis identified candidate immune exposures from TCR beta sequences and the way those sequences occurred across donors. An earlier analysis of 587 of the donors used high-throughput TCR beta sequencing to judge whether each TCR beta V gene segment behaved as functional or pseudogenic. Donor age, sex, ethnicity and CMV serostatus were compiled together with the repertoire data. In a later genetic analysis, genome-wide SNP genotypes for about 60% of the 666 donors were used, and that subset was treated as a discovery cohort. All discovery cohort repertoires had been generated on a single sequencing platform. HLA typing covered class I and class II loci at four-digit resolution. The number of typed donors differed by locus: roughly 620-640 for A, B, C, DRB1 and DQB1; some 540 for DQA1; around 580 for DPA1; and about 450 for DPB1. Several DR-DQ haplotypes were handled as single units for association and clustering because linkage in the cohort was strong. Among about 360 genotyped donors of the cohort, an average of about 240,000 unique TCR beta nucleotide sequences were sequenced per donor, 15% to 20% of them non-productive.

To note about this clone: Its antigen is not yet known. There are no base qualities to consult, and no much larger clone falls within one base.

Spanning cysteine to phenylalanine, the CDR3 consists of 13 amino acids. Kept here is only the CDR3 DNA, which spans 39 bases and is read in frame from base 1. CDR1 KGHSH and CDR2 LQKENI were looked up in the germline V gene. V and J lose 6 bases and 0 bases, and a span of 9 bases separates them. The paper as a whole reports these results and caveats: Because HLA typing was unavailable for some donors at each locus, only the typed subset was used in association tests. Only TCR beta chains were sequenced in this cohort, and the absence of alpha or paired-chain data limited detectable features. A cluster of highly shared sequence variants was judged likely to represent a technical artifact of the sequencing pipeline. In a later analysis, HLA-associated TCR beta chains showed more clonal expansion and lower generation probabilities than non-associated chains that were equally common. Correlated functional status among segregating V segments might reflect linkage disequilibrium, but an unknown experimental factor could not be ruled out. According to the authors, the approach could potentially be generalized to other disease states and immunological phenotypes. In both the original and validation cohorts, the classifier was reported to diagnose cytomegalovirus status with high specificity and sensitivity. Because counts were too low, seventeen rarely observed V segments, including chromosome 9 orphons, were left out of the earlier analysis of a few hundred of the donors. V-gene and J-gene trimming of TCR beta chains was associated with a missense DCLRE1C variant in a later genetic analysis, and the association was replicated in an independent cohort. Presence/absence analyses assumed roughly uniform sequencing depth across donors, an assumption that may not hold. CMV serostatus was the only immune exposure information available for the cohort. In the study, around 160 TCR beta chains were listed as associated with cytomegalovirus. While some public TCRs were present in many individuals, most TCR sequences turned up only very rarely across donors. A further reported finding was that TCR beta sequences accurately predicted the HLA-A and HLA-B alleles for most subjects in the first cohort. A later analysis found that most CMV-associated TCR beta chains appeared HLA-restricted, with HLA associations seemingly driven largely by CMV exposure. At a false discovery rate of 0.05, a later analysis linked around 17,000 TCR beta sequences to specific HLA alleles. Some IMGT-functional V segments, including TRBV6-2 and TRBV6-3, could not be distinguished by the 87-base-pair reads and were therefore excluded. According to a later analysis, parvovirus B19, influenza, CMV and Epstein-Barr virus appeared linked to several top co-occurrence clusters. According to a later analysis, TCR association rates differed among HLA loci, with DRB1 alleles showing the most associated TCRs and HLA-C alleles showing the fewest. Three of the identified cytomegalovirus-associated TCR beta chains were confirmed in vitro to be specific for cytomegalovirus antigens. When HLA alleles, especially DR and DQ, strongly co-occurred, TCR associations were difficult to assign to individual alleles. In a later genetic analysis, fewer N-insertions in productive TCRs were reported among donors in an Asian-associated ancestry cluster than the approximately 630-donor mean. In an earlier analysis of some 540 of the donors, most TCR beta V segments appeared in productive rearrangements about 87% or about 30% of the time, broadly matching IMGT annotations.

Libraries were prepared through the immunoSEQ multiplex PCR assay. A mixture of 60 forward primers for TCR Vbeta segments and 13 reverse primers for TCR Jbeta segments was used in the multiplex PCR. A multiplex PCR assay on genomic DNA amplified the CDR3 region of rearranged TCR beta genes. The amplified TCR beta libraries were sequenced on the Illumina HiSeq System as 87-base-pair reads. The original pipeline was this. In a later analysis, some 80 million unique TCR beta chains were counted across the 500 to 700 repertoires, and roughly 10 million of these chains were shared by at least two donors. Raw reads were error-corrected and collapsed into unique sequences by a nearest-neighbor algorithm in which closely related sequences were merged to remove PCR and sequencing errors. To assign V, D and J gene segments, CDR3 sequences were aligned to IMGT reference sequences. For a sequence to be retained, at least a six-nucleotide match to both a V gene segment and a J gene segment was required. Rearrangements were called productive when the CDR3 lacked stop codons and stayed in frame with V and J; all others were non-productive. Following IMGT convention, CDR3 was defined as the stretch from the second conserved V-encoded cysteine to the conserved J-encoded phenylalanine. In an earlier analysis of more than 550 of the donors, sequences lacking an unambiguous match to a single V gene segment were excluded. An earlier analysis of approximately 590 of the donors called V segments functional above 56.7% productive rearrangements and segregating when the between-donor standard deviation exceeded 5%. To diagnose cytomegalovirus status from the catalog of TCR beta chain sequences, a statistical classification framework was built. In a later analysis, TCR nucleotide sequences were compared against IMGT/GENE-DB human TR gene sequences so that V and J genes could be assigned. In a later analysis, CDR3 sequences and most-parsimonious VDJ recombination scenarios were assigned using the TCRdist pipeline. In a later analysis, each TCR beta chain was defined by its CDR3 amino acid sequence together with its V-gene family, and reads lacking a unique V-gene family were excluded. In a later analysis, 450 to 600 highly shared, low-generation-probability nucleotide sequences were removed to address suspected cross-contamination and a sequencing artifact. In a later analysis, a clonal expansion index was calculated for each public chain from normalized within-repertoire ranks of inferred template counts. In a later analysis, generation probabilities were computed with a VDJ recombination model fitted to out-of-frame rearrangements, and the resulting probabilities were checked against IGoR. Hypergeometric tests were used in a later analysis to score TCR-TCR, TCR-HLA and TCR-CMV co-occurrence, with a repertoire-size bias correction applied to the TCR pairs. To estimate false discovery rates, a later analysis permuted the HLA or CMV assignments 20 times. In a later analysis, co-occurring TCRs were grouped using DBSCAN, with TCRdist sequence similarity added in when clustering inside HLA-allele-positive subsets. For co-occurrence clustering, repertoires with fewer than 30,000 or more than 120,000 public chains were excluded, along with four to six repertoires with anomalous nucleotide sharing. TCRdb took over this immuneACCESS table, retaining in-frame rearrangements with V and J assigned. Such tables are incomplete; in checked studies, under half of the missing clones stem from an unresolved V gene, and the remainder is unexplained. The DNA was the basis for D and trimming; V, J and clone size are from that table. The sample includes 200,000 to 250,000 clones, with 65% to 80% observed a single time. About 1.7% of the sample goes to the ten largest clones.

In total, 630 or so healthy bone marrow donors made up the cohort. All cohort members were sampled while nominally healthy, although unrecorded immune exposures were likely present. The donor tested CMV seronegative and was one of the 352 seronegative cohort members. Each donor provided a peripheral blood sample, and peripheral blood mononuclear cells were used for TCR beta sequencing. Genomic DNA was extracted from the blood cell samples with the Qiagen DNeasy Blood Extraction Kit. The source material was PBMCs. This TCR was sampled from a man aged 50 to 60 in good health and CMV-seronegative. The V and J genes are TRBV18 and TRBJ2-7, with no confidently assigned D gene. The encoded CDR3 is CASSLIRSYEQYF. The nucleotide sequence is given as TGTGCCAGCTCCCTTATCCGCTCCTACGAGCAGTACTTC.